This TCR beta chain was captured by sequencing in a study of early T cells in non-severe SARS-CoV-2 infection. One entry per CDR3 protein, called by TCRdb with MiXCR from the 5' RACE reads. The table has about 56,000 distinct CDR3 sequences, about 12% seen once. The CDR3 has 14 amino acids. CDR1 SGHRS and CDR2 YFSETQ come from the germline V gene. V shed 1 base and J shed 3 bases, with 10 bases lying between them. This clonotype appeared many times. The J gene is TRBJ1-1, the V gene TRBV5-1, with D hard to call. The sample was whole blood. The receptor comes from an adult who was a healthcare worker with PCR-confirmed SARS-CoV-2 infection or an uninfected control (not recorded which). CDR3 sequence: CASSLHGHDTEAFF. The CDR3 nucleotides read TGCGCCAGCAGCTTGCATGGTCACGACACTGAAGCTTTCTTT. Combining the CDR3 with reference TRBV5-1 and TRBJ1-1 gives the whole variable domain KAGVTQTPRYLIKTRGQQVTLSCSPISGHRSVSWYQQTPGQGLQFLFEYFSETQRNKGNFPGRFSGRQFSNSRSEMNVSTLELGDSALYLCASSLHGHDTEAFFGQGTRLTVV.